These 21 T cell receptor beta chains originate from one sample sequenced in a study of blood T cell repertoires in COVID-19 (dated by TCRdb to 2020 to 2022). The method was the immunoSEQ multiplex PCR assay. TCRdb re-hosts the immuneACCESS table, in-frame sequences only. Its copies lack some clones; in the studies checked, an unresolved V gene accounts for under half of them, and the cause for the rest is not known. The sample contains roughly 260,000 clones, about 90% of them found a single time. The ten largest clonotypes hold around 2.2% of the sample. Sample: peripheral blood. These receptors were collected from a woman in her fifties or sixties who had recovered from COVID-19.

This chain links TRBV5-1 with TRBJ1-6; 9 bases are a match to TRBD1. This CDR3 region has 14 residues. The germline V gene has CDR1 SGHRS and CDR2 YFSETQ. The V segment lost 5 bases and the J segment 7 bases; nucleotides outside the gene matches: 4. This chain's CDR3 is CASRTGGYNSPLHF. CDR3 in DNA: TGCGCCAGCAGGACAGGGGGTTACAATTCACCCCTCCACTTT. The complete variable domain, with remaining parts taken from reference TRBV5-1 and TRBJ1-6, reads KAGVTQTPRYLIKTRGQQVTLSCSPISGHRSVSWYQQTPGQGLQFLFEYFSETQRNKGNFPGRFSGRQFSNSRSEMNVSTLELGDSALYLCASRTGGYNSPLHFGNGTRLTVT.

There are a few counts of this clone. The chain uses TRBV28 and TRBJ1-1; a possible D gene is TRBD1 (6 bases). CDR3 length equals 14 residues. The germline V gene encodes CDR1 MDHEN and CDR2 SYDVKM. V dropped 3 bases and J dropped 5 bases, with 13 bases sitting between them. Here the CDR3 reads CASSLQGRGTEAFF. The CDR3 DNA reads TGTGCCAGCAGTTTGCAGGGGCGAGGGACTGAAGCTTTCTTT. Filled out from reference TRBV28 and TRBJ1-1, the complete variable domain reads DVKVTQSSRYLVKRTGEKVFLECVQDMDHENMFWYRQDPGLGLRLIYFSYDVKMKEKGDIPEGYSVSREKKERFSLILESASTNQTSMYLCASSLQGRGTEAFFGQGTRLTVV.

J is TRBJ2-7 and V is TRBV5-1, with D perhaps TRBD1 (6 bases). Germline V CDR1 and CDR2: SGHRS, YFSETQ. Trimming removed 0 bases at V and 2 bases at J, with 12 bases between. This CDR3 contains 15 residues. The CDR3 is CASSLAAGVAYEQYF. As DNA, the CDR3 is TGCGCCAGCAGCTTGGCGGCAGGGGTAGCCTACGAGCAGTACTTC.

The chain employs TRBV4-3 and TRBJ1-2, with 7 nucleotides matching TRBD1. CDR1 LGHNA and CDR2 YSLEER come from the germline V gene. This CDR3 is built from 15 residues. The V gene end was trimmed by 4 bases and the J gene end by 6 bases; junction bases not matched to a gene: 11. This CDR3 is CASSPDRVSVDGYTF. The DNA of the CDR3 is TGCGCCAGCAGCCCCGACAGGGTGAGTGTTGATGGCTACACCTTC.

The genes are TRBV11-1 and TRBJ1-1; D remains ambiguous. The CDR3 extends over 15 amino acids. The V gene's germline CDR1 is SGHAT and CDR2 FQDESV (reference sequence). With 3 bases removed from V and 1 base from J, the gap between germline ends came to 12 bases. CDR3 loop: CASSLSSGWNTEAFF. The CDR3 DNA reads as TGTGCCAGCAGCTTGAGTTCGGGGTGGAACACTGAAGCTTTCTTT.

This rearrangement joins TRBV20-1 to TRBJ1-5; D ambiguous. Trimming pared 3 bases from V and 2 bases from J, leaving 11 bases between. The CDR3 runs to 14 residues. Germline CDR1 is DFQATT and CDR2 is SNEGSKA (reference sequence). CDR3 residues: CSASFLGGNQPQHF. The DNA for the CDR3 is TGCAGTGCTAGTTTCCTGGGCGGCAATCAGCCCCAGCATTTT.

A single count supports this clone. The rearrangement joins TRBV7-9 to TRBJ2-5, with D hard to call. This CDR3 has 15 amino acids. From germline, CDR1 is SEHNR and CDR2 FQNEAQ (reference sequence). V shed 5 bases and J shed 2 bases, with 15 bases lying between them. This chain's CDR3 is CASSPMAKIQETQYF. The CDR3, as DNA: TGTGCCAGCAGCCCCATGGCCAAAATTCAAGAGACCCAGTACTTC.

This clone appeared a few times. For the CDR3, the DNA is TGTGCCAGCAGCTCTGGTTGGCGGCCGGACACTGAAGCTTTCTTT. Protein: CASSSGWRPDTEAFF. The chain couples TRBV7-8 to TRBJ1-1; D gene ambiguous. The CDR3 sequence is 15 residues long. Between the trimmed V and J ends, which lost 4 bases and 3 bases, there was a span of 15 bases. Germline V gene sequence: CDR1 SGHVS, CDR2 FQNEAQ.

This chain links TRBV5-6 with TRBJ2-6; 11 bases align to TRBD1. After removal of 1 base from V and 0 bases from J, the junction contained 3 bases not matched to a gene. Per the germline V gene, CDR1 is SGHDT and CDR2 is YYEEEE. This CDR3 is built from 18 residues. CDR3 DNA sequence: TGTGCCAGCAGCTTGTGGGGGACAGGGGGCTCTGGGGCCAACGTCCTGACTTTC. Translated, it gives CASSLWGTGGSGANVLTF. Variable domain in full (rest from reference TRBV5-6 and TRBJ2-6): DAGVTQSPTHLIKTRGQQVTLRCSPKSGHDTVSWYQQALGQGPQFIFQYYEEEERQRGNFPDRFSGHQFPNYSSELNVNALLLGDSALYLCASSLWGTGGSGANVLTFGAGSRLTVL.

The V and J genes are TRBV30 and TRBJ1-1; D remains ambiguous. Trimming shortened V by 0 bases and J by 6 bases, and 5 bases separated the two germline ends. CDR3 length: 11 residues. The V gene's germline CDR1 is GTSNPN and CDR2 SVGIG (reference sequence). As DNA, the CDR3 is TGTGCCTGGAGTGTACAGTCTGAAGCTTTCTTT. This gives the protein CAWSVQSEAFF. The variable domain in full, completed from reference TRBV30 and TRBJ1-1, reads SQTIHQWPATLVQPVGSPLSLECTVEGTSNPNLYWYRQAAGRGLQLLFYSVGIGQISSEVPQNLSASRPQDRQFILSSKKLLLSDSGFYLCAWSVQSEAFFGQGTRLTVV.

The chain has TRBV9 and TRBJ1-2; D uncertain. V lost 0 bases to trimming and J lost 6 bases, with 9 bases between them. The CDR3 has 13 residues. Germline assignment: CDR1 SGDLS and CDR2 YYNGEE. CDR3 residues: CASSVDYSHGYTF. CDR3 nucleotide sequence: TGTGCCAGCAGCGTAGATTACTCGCATGGCTACACCTTC.

The CDR3: CASSQDKSSTGGGSEQYF. Here the CDR3 DNA reads TGCGCCAGCAGCCAAGATAAGAGCTCGACAGGGGGCGGGAGCGAGCAGTACTTC. This rearrangement joins TRBV4-1 to TRBJ2-7, with 10 bases aligning to TRBD1. The germline CDR1 and CDR2 sequences are MGHRA and YSYEKL. The CDR3 runs to 18 residues. The V and J ends lost 0 bases and 6 bases, in that order; junction bases with no gene match: 14.

The chain uses TRBV9 and TRBJ1-4; D perhaps matches TRBD1 (5 bases). CDR3 length equals 13 residues. V lost 3 bases and J lost 4, with 7 bases in between. The germline V gene encodes CDR1 SGDLS and CDR2 YYNGEE. The CDR3 DNA follows: TGTGCCAGCAGCGGGGGCCTTAATGAAAAACTGTTTTTT. It specifies CASSGGLNEKLFF.

The chain links TRBV7-2 to TRBJ1-3; no reliable D call. This CDR3 is built from 15 residues. Germline CDR1 reads SGHTA; CDR2 reads FQGNSA. Trimming shortened V by 1 base and J by 3 bases, and 10 bases separated the two germline ends. The CDR3 region has the DNA TGTGCCAGCAGCTTAGGAGGGTCTGATGGAAACACCATATATTTT. It translates to CASSLGGSDGNTIYF.

J is TRBJ2-5 and V is TRBV20-1; D call uncertain. The CDR3 totals 10 residues. Deletions cut 6 bases from V and 5 bases from J, with 7 bases between. Germline V gene sequence: CDR1 DFQATT, CDR2 SNEGSKA (reference sequence). CDR3 region: CSASQETQYF. Here the CDR3 DNA reads TGCAGTGCCAGTCAGGAGACCCAGTACTTC.

This rearrangement joins TRBV4-1 to TRBJ2-7; 9 bases map to TRBD1. The length of the CDR3 is 15 residues. Trimming cost V 3 bases and J 4 bases; bases outside gene matches: 7. From germline, CDR1 is MGHRA and CDR2 YSYEKL. Here the CDR3 DNA reads TGCGCCAGCAGCCATCCCGGACAGGGGAGGTACGAGCAGTACTTC. Protein: CASSHPGQGRYEQYF.

Here the CDR3 reads CASSQAALREQYF. In DNA, the CDR3 is TGCGCCAGCAGCCAGGCAGCCTTACGAGAGCAGTACTTC. The chain carries TRBV5-1 and TRBJ2-7; no reliable D call. Germline assignment: CDR1 SGHRS and CDR2 YFSETQ. The ends were cut back, 4 bases at V and 7 bases at J, with 15 bases in the middle. The CDR3 extends over 13 amino acids.

The V and J genes are TRBV5-4 and TRBJ2-3; a possible D gene is TRBD2 (6 bases). The germline V gene encodes CDR1 SGHNT and CDR2 YYREEE (reference sequence). The V end was cut by 0 bases, the J end by 5 bases, with 16 bases between. This CDR3 has 16 amino acids. CDR3 bases: TGTGCCAGCAGCTTGGCGGGCGGGACCGCGGGAGATACGCAGTATTTT. The encoded protein is CASSLAGGTAGDTQYF.

This sequence joins TRBV28 and TRBJ2-7, with D possibly TRBD2 on 5 matching bases. The CDR3 runs 14 residues. Germline CDR1 and CDR2: MDHEN and SYDVKM. Trimming took off 4 bases at V and 5 bases at J, with 15 bases between the two ends. The CDR3 coding sequence is TGTGCCAGCAGTTCCCGGGAACGTCGTAACGAGCAGTACTTC. Amino acid sequence: CASSSRERRNEQYF.

The genes are TRBV3-1 (or the pseudogene TRBV3-2) and TRBJ1-1; 8 nucleotides agree with TRBD1. The CDR3 spans 16 residues. Germline V lookup: CDR1 LGHDT, CDR2 YNNKEL (reference sequence). After removal of 1 base from V and 0 bases from J, the junction contained 4 bases not matched to a gene. CDR3: CASSQGTGLLNTEAFF. DNA of the CDR3: TGTGCCAGCAGCCAAGGGACAGGGTTGTTGAACACTGAAGCTTTCTTT.

DNA for the CDR3: TGCGCCAGCAGCCAAGAGAGAGGGACTTCCTACAATGAGCAGTTCTTC. Residues: CASSQERGTSYNEQFF. The J gene is TRBJ2-1, the V gene TRBV4-1; D is perhaps TRBD2 (6 bases). This CDR3 comprises 16 residues. The V end was cut by 0 bases, the J end by 1 base, with 10 bases between. Looked up from germline, CDR1 is MGHRA and CDR2 is YSYEKL.